This TCR beta chain is from a study of blood T cell repertoires in COVID-19. The overall study: T cells, B-cell-depleted T cells, or PBMCs supplied cDNA or gDNA.

V was cut by 4 bases and J by 4 bases, with 8 bases left in between. CDR1 and CDR2 from the germline V gene are SGHDN and FVKESK. The CDR3 runs 12 residues. Data came from immunoSEQ multiplex PCR; TCRdb stores just in-frame clones and leaves some out. Among some 210,000 clones listed, 87% were seen once. The chain links TRBV14 to TRBJ2-7; D might be TRBD1 (6 bases). The sequenced sample consisted of PBMCs or T cells enriched from blood (not recorded which). This sequence was found in a man aged 18 to 29 with acute COVID-19. The CDR3: CASSRGGYEQYF. The CDR3 coding sequence is TGTGCCAGCAGCCGAGGGGGATACGAGCAGTACTTC.